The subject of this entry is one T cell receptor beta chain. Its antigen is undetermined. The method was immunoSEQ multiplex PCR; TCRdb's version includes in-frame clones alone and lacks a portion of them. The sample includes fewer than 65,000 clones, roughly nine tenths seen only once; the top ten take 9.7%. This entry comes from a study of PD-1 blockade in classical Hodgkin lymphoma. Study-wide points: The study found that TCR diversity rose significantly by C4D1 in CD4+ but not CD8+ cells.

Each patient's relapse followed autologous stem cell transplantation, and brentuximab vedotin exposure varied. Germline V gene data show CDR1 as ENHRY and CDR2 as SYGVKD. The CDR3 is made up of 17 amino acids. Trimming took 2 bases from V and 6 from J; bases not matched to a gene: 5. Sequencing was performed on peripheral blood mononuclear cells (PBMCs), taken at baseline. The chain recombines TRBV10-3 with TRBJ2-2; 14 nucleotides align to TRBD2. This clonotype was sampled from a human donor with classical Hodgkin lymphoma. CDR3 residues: CAISEVTSGGAAGELFF. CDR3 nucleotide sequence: TGTGCCATCAGTGAGGTGACTAGCGGGGGGGCCGCCGGGGAGCTGTTTTTT.